The source of this T cell receptor (beta chain) is a study of graft-versus-host responses after intestinal transplantation. General study results and limits: Researchers found GvH clones in recipient marrow, and some showed up first in ileum or blood.

About this clone: Its specificity is unknown.

This CDR3 is 15 amino acids long. Tissue from the graft was processed to free its intraepithelial and lamina propria lymphocytes. Using immunoSEQ multiplex PCR, the repertoire was profiled, and TCRdb retains in-frame clones only, with some absent. The table lists around 18,000 clones, 65% to 90% of them singletons. This specimen was ileum tissue, taken 17 days after transplant. This sequence originates from a human patient who received an intestinal transplant, so some T cells may come from the graft donor. The V gene is TRBV1, the J gene TRBJ1-3; the table calls TRBD1, which could not be checked here. TRBV1 is described as a pseudogene. The DNA for the CDR3 is TGCACCAGCAACCGGGACAGGGCGTTCGGAAACACCATATATTTT. It is translated as CTSNRDRAFGNTIYF.